This entry features one T cell receptor (beta chain) sequence. Method: immunoSEQ multiplex PCR; TCRdb's copy keeps in-frame clones and lacks some. The data show roughly 64,000 clones, with over 65% seen just once and around 14% held by the top ten. Germline CDR1 reads KGHSH; CDR2 reads LQKENI. This CDR3 comprises 17 residues. Unmatched junction bases numbered 12, after V lost 1 base and J lost 7 bases. This sample is drawn from a study of blood T cell repertoires in COVID-19. The overall study: Samples came from the United States, Italy and Spain, spanning acute and convalescent COVID-19. From T cells, B-cell-depleted T cells, or PBMCs came the material, which was cDNA or gDNA.

Patients at the Seattle site were enrolled during active infection and followed longitudinally. The specimen was peripheral blood. This chain uses TRBV18 with TRBJ2-1; 8 bases are a match to TRBD2. This TCR derives from a man aged 55 to 70 with COVID-19, enrolled during active disease. Here the CDR3 reads CASSPLGVRGGLNEQFF. The CDR3 DNA reads as TGTGCCAGCTCACCACTTGGCGTCCGGGGGGGCCTGAATGAGCAGTTCTTC.